This T cell receptor (beta chain) was identified in a study of siplizumab effects on memory and regulatory T cells. In the study overall: Mixed lymphocyte reactions ran in pairs, with siplizumab at around 1 ug/mL or without drug.

A 37°C coculture lasting 5 to 6 days was applied to the mixed lymphocyte reaction cells. The data were produced by immunoSEQ multiplex PCR, yet TCRdb's version contains in-frame clones alone and is incomplete. The sample lists about 18,000 clones; 44% were seen once. Points on this clone: The antigen is unknown.

The clonotype originates from a human donor in good health; the cells came from an allogeneic mixed lymphocyte reaction. Some clones in this sample may be carry-over from other donors' samples. Source material: CFSE-low (dividing) CD4+ T cells sorted from an allogeneic mixed lymphocyte reaction.

The CDR3 DNA sequence: TGCGCCAGCAGCCAAGGAACAGCGGGAGGGCAAGATACGCAGTATTTT. This codes for CASSQGTAGGQDTQYF. The genes are TRBV4-1 and TRBJ2-3, with 10 positions matching TRBD2. Germline CDR1 and CDR2: MGHRA and YSYEKL. V shed 1 base and J 5 bases; nucleotides not matched to a gene: 6. The CDR3 is made up of 16 amino acids.